Detailed here is one T cell receptor beta chain. No antigen is known for it. TCRdb's table, derived via immunoSEQ multiplex PCR, lists solely in-frame clones and lacks some. The table has about 86,000 clones, less than 95% seen once. This record comes from a study of OX40 agonist ivuxolimab in advanced cancers. Study as a whole: Patients received ivuxolimab, an agonistic anti-OX40 (CD134) antibody. Study observations and caveats: With doses of 0.1 to 3.0 mg/kg, CD4+ and CD8+ blood T cells had undergone clonal expansion by week 6. Compared with CD4+, CD8+ T cells on average had more expanded clones.

Cycle 7 day 1, cycle 4 day 1, and baseline were the timepoints at which blood was sampled. The sequenced sample was CD4+ or CD8+ T cells sorted from blood, obtained in a trial of the OX40 agonist ivuxolimab. The sequence came from an adult with an advanced solid tumor such as melanoma, head and neck, liver or kidney cancer.

The CDR3: CASPPYQIAGDTRTTDTQYF. The CDR3 DNA is TGTGCCAGCCCACCTTACCAGATAGCGGGCGATACCCGGACCACAGATACGCAGTATTTT. The chain combines TRBV28 with TRBJ2-3; TRBD2 matches at 7 bases. V lost 8 bases to trimming and J lost 2 bases; unmatched junction nucleotides: 25. Germline assignment: CDR1 MDHEN and CDR2 SYDVKM. This CDR3 contains 20 residues.